The sequence of this TCR beta chain was determined in a study of T cells in Graves' hyperthyroidism and ophthalmopathy (dated by TCRdb to about 2019). With respect to the entire study: Peripheral blood was sampled at the time of initial diagnosis, prior to any treatment. To identify TCR V-J signatures that set the groups apart, the researchers used a discovery cohort of about a hundred patients, made up of under 50 with Graves' ophthalmopathy and some 56 with stable Graves' hyperthyroidism. Whether ophthalmopathy could be predicted prospectively was tested in an independent validation cohort made up of roughly 19 hyperthyroidism patients plus 17 patients who later progressed to ophthalmopathy. The 95 to 100 discovery patients were divided at random into training and test sets in a 7:3 ratio. In about 6 Graves' hyperthyroidism patients, the study also compared T-cell repertoires from thyroid tissue with T-cell repertoires from blood. Once sampling was done, hyperthyroidism patients were given methimazole at a starting dose of 30 mg daily, whereas ophthalmopathy patients were given high-dose intravenous methylprednisolone. The paper describes TCR Vbeta CDR3 sequencing of around 140 peripheral blood samples, made up of about 41 ophthalmopathy patients, 70 to 75 hyperthyroidism patients and about 17 progressor patients.

What the study reported, not specific to this receptor: No statistical method was used to fix the sample size in advance, and group allocation was not hidden from the investigators. Blood samples also contained most of the expanded thyroid clonotypes (frequency above 0.001), which suggests that blood repertoires may reflect thyroid immune responses. In validation, the model predicted progression to ophthalmopathy a median of 6.5 months before onset, with over 55% sensitivity and roughly 72% specificity. In cross-validation, a model built on a 13 V-J signature told ophthalmopathy apart from stable hyperthyroidism with about 90% sensitivity and approximately 84% specificity, and in testing the same model reached 80%/75%.

The TCR beta CDR3 regions were amplified from RNA transcripts. The TCR CDR3 was subjected to a first round of RT-PCR using the HTBI primer set and the Qiagen OneStep RT-PCR kit. The libraries were constructed in a second round of multiplex PCR and then size-selected and purified. Sequencing of the libraries was done on an Illumina HiSeq2000 using paired-end 100 bp reads. Processing in the source paper ran as follows. SOAPnuke was used to process the raw data, with reads discarded if the reads contained adapters or uncalled bases, had a mean Phred below 15, or lacked an exact constant-primer or identifier match. High-quality paired reads were merged with COPE v1.2.5, and unique nucleotide sequences were defined as clonotypes. MiTCR v1.1 was used to align clonotypes to the IMGT TRBV, TRBD and TRBJ reference segments. Only V-J combinations with frequency above 0.0001, covering 99.2% of repertoires, were analysed. A TCS score was defined as the ratio between F50 (clonal expansion) and ExV (chaos), using BLOSUM62-based TCRdist between CDR3 peptides within each V-J. Welch's t-statistics and random forest reduced several hundred V-J features to fewer than 15, which were used in a naive Bayes classifier (R e1071). TCRdb applied fastp at Q25 and MiXCR to the public reads, then kept only in-frame beta chains. Rows are combined by CDR3 protein, so each entry shows the most common genes and DNA. The V and J calls, along with clone size, are taken from TCRdb and not from the paper's own processing. The sample has some 570,000 distinct CDR3 sequences on record, 14% of them singletons. Jointly, the top ten make up 7.1% of the sample.

Ophthalmopathy patients had moderately to severely active disease, with a Clinical Activity Score of 3 or more, a NOSPECS grade of 4 or more, and a disease duration of less than 3 months. The study excluded patients with uncontrolled infections, other autoimmune diseases, pregnancy or lactation. Diagnoses relied on clinical symptoms, serum thyroxine and TRAb, thyroid ultrasound and orbital computed tomography. PBMCs were isolated from more than 8 ml of fresh peripheral blood by Ficoll-Paque density gradient centrifugation. Total RNA was extracted with Trizol reagent, and quality was checked on an Agilent 2100 Bioanalyzer. Notes on this clonotype: Its antigen is still unknown. No per-base quality is available; no much larger clone lies one base away.

Sequencing used blood. The sequence was collected from a woman between 18 and 29 years old with Graves' ophthalmopathy.

The CDR3 reads as follows: CASSPGTGGLRNQPQHF. The nucleotide sequence is TGTGCCAGCAGTCCCGGGACAGGGGGCCTAAGGAATCAGCCCCAGCATTTT. The chain links TRBV12-3 or TRBV12-4 with TRBJ1-5; 12 central bases correspond to TRBD1. The CDR3 measures 17 amino acids from cysteine to phenylalanine. Only the CDR3 portion is preserved as DNA: 51 bases, with reading frame beginning at the first base. Unmatched junction bases come to 9, with V trimmed by 5 bases and J by 4 bases.